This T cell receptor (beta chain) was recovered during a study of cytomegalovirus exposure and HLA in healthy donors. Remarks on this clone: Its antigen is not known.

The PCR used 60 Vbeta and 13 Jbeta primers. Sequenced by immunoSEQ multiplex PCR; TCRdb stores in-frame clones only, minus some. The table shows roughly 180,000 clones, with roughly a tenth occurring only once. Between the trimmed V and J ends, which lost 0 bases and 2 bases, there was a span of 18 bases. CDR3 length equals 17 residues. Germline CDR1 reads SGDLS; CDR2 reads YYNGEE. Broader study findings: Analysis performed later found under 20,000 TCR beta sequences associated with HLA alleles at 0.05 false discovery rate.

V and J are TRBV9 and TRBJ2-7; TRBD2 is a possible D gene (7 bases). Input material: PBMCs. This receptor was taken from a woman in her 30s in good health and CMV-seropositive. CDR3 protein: CASSVGLGGQGTYEQYF. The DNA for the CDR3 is TGTGCCAGCAGCGTAGGGCTGGGAGGGCAGGGGACCTACGAGCAGTACTTC.